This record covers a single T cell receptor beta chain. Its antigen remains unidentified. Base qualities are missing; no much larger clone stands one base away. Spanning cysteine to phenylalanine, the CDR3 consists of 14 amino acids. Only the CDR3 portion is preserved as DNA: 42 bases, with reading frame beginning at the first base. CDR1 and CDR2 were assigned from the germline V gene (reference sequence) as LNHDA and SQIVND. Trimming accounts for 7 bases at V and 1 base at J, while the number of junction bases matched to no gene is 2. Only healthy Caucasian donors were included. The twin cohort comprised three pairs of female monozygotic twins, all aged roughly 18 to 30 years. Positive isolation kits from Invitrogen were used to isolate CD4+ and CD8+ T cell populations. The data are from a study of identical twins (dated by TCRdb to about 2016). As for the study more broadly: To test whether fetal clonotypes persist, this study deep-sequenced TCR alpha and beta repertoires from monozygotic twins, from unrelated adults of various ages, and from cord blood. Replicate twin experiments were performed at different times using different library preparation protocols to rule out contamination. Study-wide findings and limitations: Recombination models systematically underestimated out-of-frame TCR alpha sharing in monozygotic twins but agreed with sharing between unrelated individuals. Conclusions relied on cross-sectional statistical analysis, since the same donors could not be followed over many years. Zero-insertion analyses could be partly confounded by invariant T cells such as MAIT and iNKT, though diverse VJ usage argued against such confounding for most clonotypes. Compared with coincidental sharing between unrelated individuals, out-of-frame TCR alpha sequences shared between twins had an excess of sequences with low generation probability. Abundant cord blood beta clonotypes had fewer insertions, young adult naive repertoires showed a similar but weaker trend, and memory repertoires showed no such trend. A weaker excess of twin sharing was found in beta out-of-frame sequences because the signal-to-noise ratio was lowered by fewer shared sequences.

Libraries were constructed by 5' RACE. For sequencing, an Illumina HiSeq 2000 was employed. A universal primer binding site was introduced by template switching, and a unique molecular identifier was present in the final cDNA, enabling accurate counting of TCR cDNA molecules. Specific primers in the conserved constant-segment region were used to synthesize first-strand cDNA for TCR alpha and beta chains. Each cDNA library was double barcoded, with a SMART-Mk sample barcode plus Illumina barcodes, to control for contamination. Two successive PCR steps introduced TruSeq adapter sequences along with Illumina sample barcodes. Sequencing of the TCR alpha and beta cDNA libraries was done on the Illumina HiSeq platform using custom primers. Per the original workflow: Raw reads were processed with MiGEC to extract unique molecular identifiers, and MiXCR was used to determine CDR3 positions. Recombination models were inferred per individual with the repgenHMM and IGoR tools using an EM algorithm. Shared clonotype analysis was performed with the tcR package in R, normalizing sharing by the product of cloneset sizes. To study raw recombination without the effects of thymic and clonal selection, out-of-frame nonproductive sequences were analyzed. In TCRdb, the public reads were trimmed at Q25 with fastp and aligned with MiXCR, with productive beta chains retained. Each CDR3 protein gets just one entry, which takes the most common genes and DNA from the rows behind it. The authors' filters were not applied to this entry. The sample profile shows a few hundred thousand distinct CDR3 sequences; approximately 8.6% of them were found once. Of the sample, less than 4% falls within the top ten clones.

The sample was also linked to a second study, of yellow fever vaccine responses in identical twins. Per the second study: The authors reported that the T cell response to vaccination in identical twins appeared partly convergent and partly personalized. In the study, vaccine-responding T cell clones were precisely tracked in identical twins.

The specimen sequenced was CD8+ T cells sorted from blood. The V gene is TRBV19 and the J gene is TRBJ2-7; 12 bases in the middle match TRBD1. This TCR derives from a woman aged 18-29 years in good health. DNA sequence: TGTGCCAGTATGGGACAGGGGGCTTCCTACGAGCAGTACTTC. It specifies CASMGQGASYEQYF.